This T cell receptor beta chain is from a study of T cell changes during pregnancy in multiple sclerosis. The CDR3 is made up of 15 amino acids. The V gene's germline CDR1 is LGHNA and CDR2 YSLEER. The V segment lost 4 bases and the J segment 2 bases; nucleotides outside the gene matches: 3. Here immunoSEQ multiplex PCR was the method, and the copy in TCRdb shows in-frame clones only, minus some. The sample lists tens of thousands of clones; about 95% were seen once. Sequenced material: peripheral blood, taken in the second trimester of pregnancy. V is TRBV4-3 and J is TRBJ2-3, with TRBD2 matching 10 bases. This clonotype originated in a female donor with multiple sclerosis, enrolled in a pregnancy study. CDR3 sequence: CASSLLAGVTDTQYF. Here the CDR3 DNA reads TGCGCCAGCAGCCTCCTAGCGGGAGTCACAGATACGCAGTATTTT.